One and the same sample provided the 2 T cell receptor beta chains below, sequenced in a study of breast tumors, draining lymph nodes, adjacent tissues. From the multiplex PCR reads, TCRdb called clonotypes with MiXCR, one entry per CDR3 protein. This sample carries 150,000 to 200,000 distinct CDR3 sequences, 25% to 40% of them seen once, and the ten largest clones take roughly 4.3%. Breast cancer patients provided tissue from their axillary draining lymph nodes. The sequencing sample was made of axillary lymph node tissue. The receptors were gathered from a female donor with breast cancer. Some clones in this sample may be carry-over from other donors' samples.

This clonotype showed up many times. The chain uses TRBV28 and TRBJ1-2; the D gene is possibly TRBD1 (6 bases). Trimming shortened V by 2 bases and J by 3 bases, and 7 bases separated the two germline ends. Germline-derived CDR1 and CDR2 are MDHEN and SYDVKM. The CDR3 runs to 13 residues. The CDR3 here is CASSLNRDYGYTF. CDR3 coding DNA: TGTGCCAGCAGTTTAAACAGGGACTATGGCTACACCTTC.

This clonotype was recorded many times. This rearrangement joins TRBV4-3 to TRBJ2-1; 10 nucleotides match TRBD2. Looked up from germline, CDR1 is LGHNA and CDR2 is YSLEER. Trimming cost V 4 bases and J 4 bases; bases outside gene matches: 7. CDR3 size: 16 residues. CDR3 nucleotides: TGCGCCAGCAGCCCAGACGGGACTAGCGCGTACAATGAGCAGTTCTTC. It encodes CASSPDGTSAYNEQFF.